The 4 T cell receptor beta chains reported below all come from one sample, sequenced in a study of T-cell reconstitution after alpha-beta-depleted transplantation in children. Unique molecular identifiers were incorporated when the TCRbeta library was constructed. TCRdb analysed the PCR reads with MiXCR anew, one entry per CDR3 protein. The repertoire holds approximately 70,000 distinct CDR3 sequences, with 4.9% as singletons. Sequenced here: PBMCs, mostly from graft donor cells, sampled 180 days after TCRalphabeta/CD19-depleted stem cell transplant. These receptors all come from a boy in the first two years of life who had a stem cell transplant for acute myeloid leukemia, so the T cells may come from the graft donor.

This clonotype was counted many times. The rearrangement uses TRBV20-1 and TRBJ2-7; D gene ambiguous. Germline CDR1 and CDR2: DFQATT and SNEGSKA (reference sequence). The germline V and J ends were trimmed by 0 bases and 0 bases, with 6 bases remaining between them. The length of the CDR3 is 13 residues. Written as DNA, the CDR3 is TGCAGTGCTAGAGAGCCCAGCTCCTACGAGCAGTACTTC. This gives the protein CSAREPSSYEQYF.

This clonotype was observed many times. The chain employs TRBV12-3 or TRBV12-4 and TRBJ2-7; 7 bases match TRBD1. V was clipped by 5 bases and J by 4 bases; unmatched bases: 11. The CDR3 is 15 residues long. CDR3 protein: CASSQQDRHWYEQYF. CDR3 nucleotides: TGTGCCAGCAGTCAGCAGGACAGGCACTGGTACGAGCAGTACTTC.

This clonotype was seen many times. This sequence joins TRBV4-3 and TRBJ1-4; weak D call: TRBD1 (6 bases). The CDR3 runs to 14 residues. Germline V lookup: CDR1 LGHNA, CDR2 YSLEER. The germline V and J ends were trimmed by 4 bases and 7 bases, with 13 bases remaining between them. The CDR3 DNA follows: TGCGCCAGCAGCCGATGGACAGTGGCTGAAAAACTGTTTTTT. The encoded protein is CASSRWTVAEKLFF.

This clonotype was counted ten times or more. The chain is built from TRBV12-3 or TRBV12-4 and TRBJ2-5; 7 bases fit TRBD1. CDR3 size: 16 residues. V was clipped by 5 bases and J by 7 bases; unmatched bases: 16. This CDR3 is CASSPHRTGLGGTQYF. CDR3 nucleotides: TGTGCCAGCAGTCCTCATCGGACAGGCCTTGGGGGGACCCAGTACTTC.